The text below deals with one T cell receptor beta chain. These data are taken from a study of cytomegalovirus exposure and HLA in healthy donors. Germline assignment: CDR1 MDHEN and CDR2 SYDVKM. This CDR3 is 13 amino acids long. The V end lost 9 bases, the J end lost 3 bases, and 12 bases lay between the germline ends. The primer mix had 60 Vbeta and 13 Jbeta primers. TCRdb keeps only in-frame clones here, not all; method: immunoSEQ multiplex PCR. The table records under 100,000 clones, 76% of them present only once. This chain connects TRBV28 to TRBJ1-5, with D perhaps matching TRBD1 (6 bases). This receptor was identified in a man aged 40-49 years in good health and CMV-seronegative. Sequencing was done on a sample of PBMCs. CDR3 protein: CASRTGPNQPQHF. DNA for the CDR3: TGTGCCAGTAGAACAGGGCCCAATCAGCCCCAGCATTTT. The full variable domain, rest sourced from reference TRBV28 and TRBJ1-5, is DVKVTQSSRYLVKRTGEKVFLECVQDMDHENMFWYRQDPGLGLRLIYFSYDVKMKEKGDIPEGYSVSREKKERFSLILESASTNQTSMYLCASRTGPNQPQHFGDGTRLSIL.